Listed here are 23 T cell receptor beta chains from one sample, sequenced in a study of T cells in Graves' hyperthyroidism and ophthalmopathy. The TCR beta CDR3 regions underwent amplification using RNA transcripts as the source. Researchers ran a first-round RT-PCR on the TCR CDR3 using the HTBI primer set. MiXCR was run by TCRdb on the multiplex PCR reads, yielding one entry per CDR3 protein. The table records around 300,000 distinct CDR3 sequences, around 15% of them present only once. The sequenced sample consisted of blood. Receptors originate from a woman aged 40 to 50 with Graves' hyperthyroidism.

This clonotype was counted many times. This chain's CDR3 is CASSPMGGYEQYF. CDR3 DNA: TGTGCCAGCAGCCCGATGGGGGGCTACGAGCAGTACTTC. This chain uses TRBV7-2 with TRBJ2-7; a possible D gene is TRBD2 (6 bases). This CDR3 contains 13 residues. The V end was cut by 5 bases, the J end by 3 bases, with 11 bases between. From germline, CDR1 is SGHTA and CDR2 FQGNSA.

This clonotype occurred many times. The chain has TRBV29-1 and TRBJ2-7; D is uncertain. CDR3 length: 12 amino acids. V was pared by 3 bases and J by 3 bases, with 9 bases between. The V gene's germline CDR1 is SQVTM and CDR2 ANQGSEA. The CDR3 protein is CSVESRNYEQYF. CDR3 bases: TGCAGCGTTGAGTCCAGGAACTACGAGCAGTACTTC.

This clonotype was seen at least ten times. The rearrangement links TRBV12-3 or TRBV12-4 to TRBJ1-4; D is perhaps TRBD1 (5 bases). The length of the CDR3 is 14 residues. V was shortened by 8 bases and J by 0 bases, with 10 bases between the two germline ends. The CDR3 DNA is TGTGCCAGCGGGTCGGGGGCAACTAATGAAAAACTGTTTTTT. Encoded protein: CASGSGATNEKLFF.

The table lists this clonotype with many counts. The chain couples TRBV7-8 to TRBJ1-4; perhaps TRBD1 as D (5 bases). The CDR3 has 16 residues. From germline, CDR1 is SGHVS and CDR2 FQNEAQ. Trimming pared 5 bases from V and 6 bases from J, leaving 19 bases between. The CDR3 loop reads CASSPRGAGAYEKLFF. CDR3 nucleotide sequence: TGTGCCAGCAGCCCGCGAGGGGCGGGAGCATATGAAAAACTGTTTTTT.

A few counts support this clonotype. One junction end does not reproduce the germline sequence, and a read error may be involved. The DNA of the CDR3 is TGCGCCAGCAGCCAAGGGGTAACAGCACAAGAGACCCAGTACTTC. Protein: CASSQGVTAQETQYF. V and J are TRBV11-3 and TRBJ2-5; D might be TRBD1 (5 bases). CDR3 length: 15 residues. Germline V lookup: CDR1 SGHNT, CDR2 YENEEA.

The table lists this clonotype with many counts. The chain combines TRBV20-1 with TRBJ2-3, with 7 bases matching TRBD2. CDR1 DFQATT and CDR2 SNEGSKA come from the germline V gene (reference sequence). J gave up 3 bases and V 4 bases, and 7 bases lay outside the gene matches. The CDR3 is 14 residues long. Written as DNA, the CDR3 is TGCAGTGCTACTCTCGGCGGGAGAACAGATACGCAGTATTTT. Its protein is CSATLGGRTDTQYF.

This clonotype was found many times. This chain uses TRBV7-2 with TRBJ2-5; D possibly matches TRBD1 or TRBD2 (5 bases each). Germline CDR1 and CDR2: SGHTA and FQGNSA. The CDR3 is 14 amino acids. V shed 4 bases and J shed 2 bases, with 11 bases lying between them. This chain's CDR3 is CASSWWGIQETQYF. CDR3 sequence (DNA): TGTGCCAGCAGCTGGTGGGGGATACAAGAGACCCAGTACTTC.

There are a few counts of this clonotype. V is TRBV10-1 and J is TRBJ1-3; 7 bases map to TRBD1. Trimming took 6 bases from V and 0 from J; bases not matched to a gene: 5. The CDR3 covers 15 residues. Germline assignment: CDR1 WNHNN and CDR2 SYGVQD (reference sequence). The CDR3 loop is CASSGDRISGNTIYF. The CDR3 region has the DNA TGCGCCAGCAGCGGGGACAGAATCTCTGGAAACACCATATATTTT.

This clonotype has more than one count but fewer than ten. The CDR3 loop reads CASSVSQGGNEQFF. In nucleotides, the CDR3 is TGTGCCAGCAGTGTTTCACAGGGAGGCAATGAGCAGTTCTTC. The chain is built from TRBV2 and TRBJ2-1; D may match TRBD1 or TRBD2 (6 bases each). CDR1 is SNHLY, CDR2 FYNNEI, per germline. There are 14 residues in the CDR3. V dropped 4 bases and J dropped 6 bases, with 13 bases sitting between them.

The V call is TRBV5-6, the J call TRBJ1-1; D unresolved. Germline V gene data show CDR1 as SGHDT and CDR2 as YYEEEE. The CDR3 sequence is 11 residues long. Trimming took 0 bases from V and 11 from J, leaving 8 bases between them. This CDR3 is CASSLGTCAFF. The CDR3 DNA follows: TGTGCCAGCAGCTTGGGGACGTGTGCTTTCTTT.

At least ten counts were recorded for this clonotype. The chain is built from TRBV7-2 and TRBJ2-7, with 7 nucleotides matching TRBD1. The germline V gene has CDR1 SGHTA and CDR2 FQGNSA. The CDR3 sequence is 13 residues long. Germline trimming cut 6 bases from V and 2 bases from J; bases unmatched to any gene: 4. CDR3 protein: CASSRRGPYEQYF. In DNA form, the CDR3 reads TGTGCCAGCAGTAGAAGGGGGCCCTACGAGCAGTACTTC.

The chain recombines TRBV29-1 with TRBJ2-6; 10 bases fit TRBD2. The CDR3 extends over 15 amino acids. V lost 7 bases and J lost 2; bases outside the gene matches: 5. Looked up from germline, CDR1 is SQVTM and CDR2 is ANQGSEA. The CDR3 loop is CSGLAGDPGANVLTF. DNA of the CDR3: TGCAGCGGCCTAGCGGGAGACCCTGGGGCCAACGTCCTGACTTTC.

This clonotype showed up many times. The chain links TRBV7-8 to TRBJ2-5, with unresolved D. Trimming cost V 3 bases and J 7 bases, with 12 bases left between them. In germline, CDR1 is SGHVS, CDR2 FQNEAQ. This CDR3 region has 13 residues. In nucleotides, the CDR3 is TGTGCCAGCAGCTTTGCATCCGGGCGGACCCAGTACTTC. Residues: CASSFASGRTQYF.

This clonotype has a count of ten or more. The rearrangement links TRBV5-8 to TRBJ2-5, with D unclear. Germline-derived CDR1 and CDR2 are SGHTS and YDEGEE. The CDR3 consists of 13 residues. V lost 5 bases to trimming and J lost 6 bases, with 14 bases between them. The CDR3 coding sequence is TGTGCCAGCAGTTCCCCCGAGGAGAAGACCCAGTACTTC. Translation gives CASSSPEEKTQYF.

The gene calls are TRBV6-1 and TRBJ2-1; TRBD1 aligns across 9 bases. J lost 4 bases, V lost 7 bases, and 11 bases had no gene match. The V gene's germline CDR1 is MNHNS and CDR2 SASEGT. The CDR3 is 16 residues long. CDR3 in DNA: TGTGCCAGCATTGGACAGGGGCTATGGGGGTACAATGAGCAGTTCTTC. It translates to CASIGQGLWGYNEQFF.

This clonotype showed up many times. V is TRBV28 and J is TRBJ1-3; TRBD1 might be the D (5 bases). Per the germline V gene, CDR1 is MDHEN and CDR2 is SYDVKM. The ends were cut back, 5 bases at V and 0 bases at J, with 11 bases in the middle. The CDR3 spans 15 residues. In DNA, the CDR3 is TGTGCCAGCAGTGCCGGGGCCGTCTCTGGAAACACCATATATTTT. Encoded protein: CASSAGAVSGNTIYF. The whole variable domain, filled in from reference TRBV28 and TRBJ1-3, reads DVKVTQSSRYLVKRTGEKVFLECVQDMDHENMFWYRQDPGLGLRLIYFSYDVKMKEKGDIPEGYSVSREKKERFSLILESASTNQTSMYLCASSAGAVSGNTIYFGEGSWLTVV.

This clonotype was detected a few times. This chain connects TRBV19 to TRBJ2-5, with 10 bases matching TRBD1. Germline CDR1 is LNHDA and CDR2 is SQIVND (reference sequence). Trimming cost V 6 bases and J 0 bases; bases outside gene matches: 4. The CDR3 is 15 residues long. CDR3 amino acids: CASRTGTGDQETQYF. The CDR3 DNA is TGTGCCAGTAGAACCGGGACAGGGGACCAAGAGACCCAGTACTTC.

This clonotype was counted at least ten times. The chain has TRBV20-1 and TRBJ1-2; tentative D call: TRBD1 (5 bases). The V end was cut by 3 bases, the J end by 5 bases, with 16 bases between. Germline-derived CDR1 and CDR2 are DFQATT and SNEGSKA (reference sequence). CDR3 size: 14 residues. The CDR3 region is CSASPREGGYGYTF. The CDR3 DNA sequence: TGCAGTGCTAGCCCCAGGGAGGGAGGGTATGGCTACACCTTC.

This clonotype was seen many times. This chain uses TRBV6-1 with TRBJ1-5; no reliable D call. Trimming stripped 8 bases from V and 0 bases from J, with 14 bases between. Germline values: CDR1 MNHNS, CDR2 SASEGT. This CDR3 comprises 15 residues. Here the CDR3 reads CASLAAPHSNQPQHF. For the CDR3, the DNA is TGTGCCAGCCTTGCCGCCCCCCATAGCAATCAGCCCCAGCATTTT.

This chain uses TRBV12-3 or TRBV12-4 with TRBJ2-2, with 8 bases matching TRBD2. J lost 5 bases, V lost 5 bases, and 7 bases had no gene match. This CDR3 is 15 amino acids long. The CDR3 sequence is CASSTGLGGTGELFF. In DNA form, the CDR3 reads TGTGCCAGCAGTACGGGACTAGGCGGGACCGGGGAGCTGTTTTTT.

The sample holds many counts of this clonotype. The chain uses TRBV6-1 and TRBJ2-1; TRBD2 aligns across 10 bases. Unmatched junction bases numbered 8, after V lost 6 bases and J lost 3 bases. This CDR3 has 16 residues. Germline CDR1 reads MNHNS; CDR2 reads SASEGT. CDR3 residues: CASSGGLAGVYNEQFF. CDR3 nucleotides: TGTGCCAGCAGCGGGGGGCTAGCGGGGGTCTACAATGAGCAGTTCTTC.

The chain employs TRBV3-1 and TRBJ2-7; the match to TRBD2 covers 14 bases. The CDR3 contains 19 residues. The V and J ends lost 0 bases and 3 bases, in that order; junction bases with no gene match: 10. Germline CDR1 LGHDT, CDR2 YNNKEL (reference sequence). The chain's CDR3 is CASSQDPSGTSGGFYEQYF. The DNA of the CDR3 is TGTGCCAGCAGCCAAGATCCCTCCGGGACTAGCGGGGGATTCTACGAGCAGTACTTC.

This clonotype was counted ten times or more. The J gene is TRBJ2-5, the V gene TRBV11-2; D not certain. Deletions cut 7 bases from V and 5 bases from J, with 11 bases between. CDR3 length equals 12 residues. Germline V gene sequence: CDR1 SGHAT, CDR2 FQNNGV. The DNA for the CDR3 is TGTGCCAGCACTATGTTGGGGGAGACCCAGTACTTC. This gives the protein CASTMLGETQYF.